The present T cell receptor (beta chain) was sequenced within a study of blood T cells in healthy people across ages. This clonotype was picked up a small number of times. PCR was performed a second time for about 7 to 12 cycles using a sample-barcoded 5' primer and a J-beta primer mix. TCRdb reanalysed the 5' RACE reads using MiXCR and keeps one entry per CDR3 protein. The sample records about 800,000 distinct CDR3 sequences, more than 20% being singletons. Germline values: CDR1 LGHDT, CDR2 YNNKEL (reference sequence). The germline V and J ends were trimmed by 1 base and 0 bases, with 7 bases remaining between them. This CDR3 comprises 14 residues. These data were also reused for a study on T cells of mothers and their children.

The clonotype originates from a boy younger than 18 in good health. V is TRBV3-1 and J is TRBJ2-7; D not certain. The sample taken for sequencing was blood. The CDR3 sequence is CASSQVPLSYEQYF. CDR3 bases: TGTGCCAGCAGCCAAGTTCCCCTCTCCTACGAGCAGTACTTC.